Included here is one T cell receptor (beta chain) sequence, with context. The data stem from a study of blood T cell repertoires in COVID-19. Study-level information: Samples came from the United States, Italy and Spain, spanning acute and convalescent COVID-19. Sample material is recorded as cDNA or gDNA derived from T cells, B-cell-depleted T cells, or PBMCs.

Per the original data handling: Amplification with reference gene primers provided the estimates of nucleated cell counts. Method: immunoSEQ multiplex PCR; TCRdb's copy keeps in-frame clones and lacks some. The V and J calls and clone size were taken over from that table, and D and trimming were inferred from the DNA. The table includes some 250,000 clones, around 86% detected once. Per the germline V gene, CDR1 is SGHRS and CDR2 is YFSETQ. The CDR3 contains 15 residues. Unmatched junction bases numbered 10, after V lost 5 bases and J lost 5 bases. This TCR was sampled from an older man with acute or convalescent COVID-19. The sequencing sample was made of peripheral blood. This sequence joins TRBV5-1 and TRBJ1-1; 9 bases match TRBD1. CDR3 coding DNA: TGCGCCAGCAGGGCGGGACAGGGAATAAGGACTGAAGCTTTCTTT. Its protein product is CASRAGQGIRTEAFF.